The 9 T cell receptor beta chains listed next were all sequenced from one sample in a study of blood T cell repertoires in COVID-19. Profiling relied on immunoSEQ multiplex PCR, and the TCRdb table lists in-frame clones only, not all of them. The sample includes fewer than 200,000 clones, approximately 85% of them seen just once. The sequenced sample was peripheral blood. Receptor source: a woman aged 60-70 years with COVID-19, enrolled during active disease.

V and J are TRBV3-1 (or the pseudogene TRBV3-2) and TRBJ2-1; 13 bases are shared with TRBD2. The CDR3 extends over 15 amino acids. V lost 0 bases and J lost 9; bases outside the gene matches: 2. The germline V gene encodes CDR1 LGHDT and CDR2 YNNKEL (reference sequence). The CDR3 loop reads CASSQEGLAGSEQFF. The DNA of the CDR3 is TGTGCCAGCAGCCAAGAGGGACTAGCGGGGTCTGAGCAGTTCTTC.

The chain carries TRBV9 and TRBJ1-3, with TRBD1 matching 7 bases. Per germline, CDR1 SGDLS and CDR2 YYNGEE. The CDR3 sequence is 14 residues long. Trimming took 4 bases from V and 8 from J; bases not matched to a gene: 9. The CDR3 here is CASSPGGPGDTIYF. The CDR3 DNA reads TGTGCCAGCAGCCCAGGGGGACCAGGCGACACCATATATTTT.

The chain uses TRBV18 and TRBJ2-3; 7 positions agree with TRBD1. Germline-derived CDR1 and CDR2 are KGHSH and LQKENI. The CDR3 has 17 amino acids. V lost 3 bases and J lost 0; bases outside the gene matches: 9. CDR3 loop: CASSPILGTASTDTQYF. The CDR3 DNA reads TGTGCCAGCTCACCGATCCTTGGGACAGCTAGCACAGATACGCAGTATTTT.

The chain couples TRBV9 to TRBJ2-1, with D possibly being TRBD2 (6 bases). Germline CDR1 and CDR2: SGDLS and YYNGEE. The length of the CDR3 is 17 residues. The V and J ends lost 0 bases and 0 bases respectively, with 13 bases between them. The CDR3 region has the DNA TGTGCCAGCAGCGTAGACCACCGGGGGAGCTCCTACAATGAGCAGTTCTTC. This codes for CASSVDHRGSSYNEQFF. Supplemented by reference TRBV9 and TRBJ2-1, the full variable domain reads DSGVTQTPKHLITATGQRVTLRCSPRSGDLSVYWYQQSLDQGLQFLIQYYNGEERAKGNILERFSAQQFPDLHSELNLSSLELGDSALYFCASSVDHRGSSYNEQFFGPGTRLTVL.

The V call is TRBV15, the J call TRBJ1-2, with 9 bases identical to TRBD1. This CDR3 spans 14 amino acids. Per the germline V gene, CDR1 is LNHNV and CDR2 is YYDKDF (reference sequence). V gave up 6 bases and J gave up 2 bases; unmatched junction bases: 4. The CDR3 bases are TGTGCCACCAGTCCCGGGACAGGGAACTATGGCTACACCTTC. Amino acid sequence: CATSPGTGNYGYTF. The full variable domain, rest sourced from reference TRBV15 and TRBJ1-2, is DAMVIQNPRYQVTQFGKPVTLSCSQTLNHNVMYWYQQKSSQAPKLLFHYYDKDFNNEADTPDNFQSRRPNTSFCFLDIRSPGLGDTAMYLCATSPGTGNYGYTFGSGTRLTVV.

CDR3 DNA sequence: TGTGCCAGCGCACAAGGGGGCTCTGGGGCCAACGTCCTGACTTTC. Its protein is CASAQGGSGANVLTF. The chain combines TRBV7-2 with TRBJ2-6; TRBD1 is a possible D gene (6 bases). The germline V gene encodes CDR1 SGHTA and CDR2 FQGNSA. V was shortened by 8 bases and J by 0 bases, with 11 bases between the two germline ends. The CDR3 runs to 15 residues.

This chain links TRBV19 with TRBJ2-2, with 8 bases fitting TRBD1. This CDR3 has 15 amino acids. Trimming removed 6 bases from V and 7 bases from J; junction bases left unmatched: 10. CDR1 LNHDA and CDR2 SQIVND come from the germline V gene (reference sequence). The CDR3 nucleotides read TGTGCCAGTAGCGGCAGGGGGCTAAAGAGCGGGGAGCTGTTTTTT. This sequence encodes CASSGRGLKSGELFF.

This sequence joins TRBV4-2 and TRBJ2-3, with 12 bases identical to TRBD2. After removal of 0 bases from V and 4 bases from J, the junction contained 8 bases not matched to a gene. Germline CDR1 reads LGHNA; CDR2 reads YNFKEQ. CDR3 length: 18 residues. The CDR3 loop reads CASSQDWASGGASDTQYF. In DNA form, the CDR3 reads TGTGCCAGCAGCCAAGACTGGGCTAGCGGGGGGGCATCAGATACGCAGTATTTT.

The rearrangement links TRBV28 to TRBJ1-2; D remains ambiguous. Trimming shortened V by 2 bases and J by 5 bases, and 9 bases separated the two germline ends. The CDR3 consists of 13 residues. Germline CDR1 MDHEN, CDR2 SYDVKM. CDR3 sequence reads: CASSLSQSYGYTF. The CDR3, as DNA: TGTGCCAGCAGTTTAAGTCAGTCATATGGCTACACCTTC.